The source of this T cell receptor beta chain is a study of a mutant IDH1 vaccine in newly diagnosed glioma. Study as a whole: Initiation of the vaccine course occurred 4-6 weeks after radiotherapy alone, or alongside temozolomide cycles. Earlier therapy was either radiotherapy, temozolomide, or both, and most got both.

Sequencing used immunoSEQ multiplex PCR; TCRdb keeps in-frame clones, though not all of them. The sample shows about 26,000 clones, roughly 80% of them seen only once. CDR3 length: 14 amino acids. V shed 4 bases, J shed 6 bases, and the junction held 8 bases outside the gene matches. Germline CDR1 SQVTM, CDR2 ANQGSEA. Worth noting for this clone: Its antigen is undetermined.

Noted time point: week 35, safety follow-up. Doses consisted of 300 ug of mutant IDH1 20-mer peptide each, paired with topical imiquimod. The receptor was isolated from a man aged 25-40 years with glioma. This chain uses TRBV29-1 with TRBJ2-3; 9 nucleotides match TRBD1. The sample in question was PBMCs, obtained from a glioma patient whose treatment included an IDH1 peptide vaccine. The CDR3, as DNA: TGCAGCGTTGGACCCGGGACAGGGCTTGATACGCAGTATTTT. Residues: CSVGPGTGLDTQYF.